A selection of T cell receptor beta chains follows, all from one sample in a study of CD8+ T cells in alopecia areata. Some clones are missing from TCRdb's copy, which holds only in-frame ones; the method was immunoSEQ multiplex PCR. This table holds about 190,000 clones, approximately 67% found once. The sequenced sample was CD4+ T cells sorted from blood, obtained around week 50, from a patient treated with tofacitinib. All receptors come from a human donor with alopecia areata. CDR3s include the opening cysteine and the closing phenylalanine or tryptophan. D genes are given only for firm matches. The listing skips clone size in some rows; elsewhere it reads once, few, many or a size class.

size	D	V	J	DNA	CDR3
NA	NA	TRBV2	TRBJ2-1	TGTGCCAGCAGCGCGCTAGCTACTGAGCAGTTCTTC	CASSALATEQFF
once	NA	TRBV5-1	TRBJ2-5	TGCGCCAGCAGCTTGGGGAGGGAGACCCAGTACTTC	CASSLGRETQYF
NA	NA	TRBV28	TRBJ2-3	TGTGCCAGCAGCTCGACGACAGGACTCACAGATACGCAGTATTTT	CASSSTTGLTDTQYF
NA	NA	TRBV30	TRBJ1-6	TGTGCCTGGAGTGAAGGGGCGATGTATAATTCACCCCTCCACTTT	CAWSEGAMYNSPLHF
few	TRBD1	TRBV29-1	TRBJ2-6	TGCAGCGTTGTCGTACAGGGGATCTCTGGGGCCAACGTCCTGACTTTC	CSVVVQGISGANVLTF
NA	TRBD1	TRBV7-2	TRBJ1-2	TGTGCCAGCAGCTCCATGGGACAGGGCTATGGCTACACCTTC	CASSSMGQGYGYTF
once	NA	TRBV27	TRBJ2-5	TGTGCCAGCAGTACCGATTATGTCCGTCCTGAGACCCAGTACTTC	CASSTDYVRPETQYF
few	NA	TRBV29-1	TRBJ1-1	TGCAGCGTTGACCAGGGGATTAACACTGAAGCTTTCTTT	CSVDQGINTEAFF
few	NA	TRBV29-1	TRBJ1-5	TGCAGCGTTTGTGAAGGGGCGGGACAGCCCCAGCATTTT	CSVCEGAGQPQHF
NA	NA	TRBV30	TRBJ1-6	TGTGCCTGGGCCCACGTCAATTCACCCCTCCACTTT	CAWAHVNSPLHF
NA	NA	TRBV20-1	TRBJ2-1	TGCAGTGCCAAACAGGTTAATGAGCAGTTCTTC	CSAKQVNEQFF
NA	NA	TRBV7-2	TRBJ2-7	TGTGCCAGCAGCTTAACACCCGGGACCCCTAGCTCCTACGAGCAGTACTTC	CASSLTPGTPSSYEQYF
NA	NA	TRBV4-2	TRBJ1-2	TGTGCCAGCAGCCAAGAATTGCTAGGGTCCCGCGGCTACACCTTC	CASSQELLGSRGYTF
NA	TRBD1	TRBV29-1	TRBJ1-2	TGCAGCGTTGATACAGGGGGCAACTATGTTGGCTACACCTTC	CSVDTGGNYVGYTF
NA	NA	TRBV30	TRBJ1-5	TGTGCGGGACGGTGGGGCGGTAATCAGCCCCAGCATTTT	CAGRWGGNQPQHF
NA	TRBD2	TRBV12-5	TRBJ2-1	TGTGCTAGTGGCCTCCGGGGGGGCCCCAATGAGCAGTTCTTC	CASGLRGGPNEQFF
NA	NA	TRBV29-1	TRBJ2-3	TGCAGCGTAGATAAGTCAGGAATGACCACAGATACGCAGTATTTT	CSVDKSGMTTDTQYF
once	TRBD1	TRBV30	TRBJ2-1	TGTGCCTGGAGAGAGGGGGCTAGATACAATGAGCAGTTCTTC	CAWREGARYNEQFF
NA	NA	TRBV20-1	TRBJ2-1	TGCAGTGCACCAGGTGAGGCGGCACCGTTCTTC	CSAPGEAAPFF
NA	NA	TRBV9	TRBJ1-1	TGTGCCAGCAGCCCCTGGGAGCAGGGAATGAACACTGAAGCTTTCTTT	CASSPWEQGMNTEAFF
few	NA	TRBV29-1	TRBJ2-3	TGCAGCGTTGATGGGGGAGCTAGCACAGATACGCAGTATTTT	CSVDGGASTDTQYF
NA	NA	TRBV29-1	TRBJ2-1	TGCAGCGTGGAACCTTCGAGCTCCTACAATGAGCAGTTCTTC	CSVEPSSSYNEQFF
NA	NA	TRBV5-6	TRBJ2-7	TGTGCCAGCAGCTTACAGGCGGGCTACGAGCAGTACTTC	CASSLQAGYEQYF
NA	TRBD1	TRBV2	TRBJ2-1	TGTGCCAGCAGTGTCCGACAGGGCCAGTACAATGAGCAGCTCTTC	CASSVRQGQYNEQLF
NA	NA	TRBV4-3	TRBJ1-2	TGCGCCAGCAGCCAAGGCGTCGGGGATTATGGCTACACCTTC	CASSQGVGDYGYTF
NA	NA	TRBV28	TRBJ2-7	TGTGCCAGCAGACAGGGTTCGTACGAGCAGTACTTC	CASRQGSYEQYF
NA	TRBD1	TRBV30	TRBJ1-5	TGTGCCTGGACAGGGGGAAGCAATCAGCCCCAGCATTTT	CAWTGGSNQPQHF
NA	NA	TRBV5-1	TRBJ2-3	TGCGCCAGCCGGTACACAGATACGCAGTATTTT	CASRYTDTQYF
NA	TRBD2	TRBV2	TRBJ2-1	TGTGCCAGCAGCGCAGGGGGGACTAGCATCAATGAGCAGTTCTTC	CASSAGGTSINEQFF
NA	NA	TRBV15	TRBJ1-2	TGTGCCACCAGCAGAGATGGCCCCGGCAACTATGGCTACACCTTC	CATSRDGPGNYGYTF
NA	NA	TRBV2	TRBJ1-2	TGTGCCAGCAGTGAAGCCCAGGTTGGTGGCTACACCTTC	CASSEAQVGGYTF
NA	TRBD2	TRBV14	TRBJ2-1	TGTGCCAGCAGCCCGACTAGCGGGGGCAATGAGCAGTTCTTC	CASSPTSGGNEQFF
NA	NA	TRBV29-1	TRBJ1-2	TGCAGCGTTGGAGACAGTATGGTTGGCTACACCTTC	CSVGDSMVGYTF
NA	NA	TRBV5-1	TRBJ2-2	TGCGCCAGCAGGGACACCGGGGAGCTGTTTTTT	CASRDTGELFF
NA	NA	TRBV1	TRBJ2-3	TGCACCAGCAGCCCCACGTCGGAGCGGACTAGCACAGATACGCAGTATTTT	CTSSPTSERTSTDTQYF
NA	NA	TRBV7-2	TRBJ2-3	TGTGCCAGCAGCTTAGAGCGAGCGGGTACGCAGTATTTT	CASSLERAGTQYF
NA	TRBD2	TRBV29-1	TRBJ2-7	TGCAGCGCGGGTCAAGCGGGATCCTACGAGCAGTACTTC	CSAGQAGSYEQYF
NA	TRBD1	TRBV7-3	TRBJ2-1	TGTGCCAGCAGCTCCGACAGGGACAATGAGCAGTTCTTC	CASSSDRDNEQFF
few	TRBD1	TRBV6-6	TRBJ2-3	TGTGCCAGCAGTCCGCCGGGACAGCTATTCACAGATACGCAGTATTTT	CASSPPGQLFTDTQYF
NA	NA	TRBV2	TRBJ2-1	TGTGCCAGCAGAAGTATTGAGCAGTTCTTC	CASRSIEQFF
NA	NA	TRBV15	TRBJ2-1	TGTGCCACCAGCAGAGCCCTCTTGGGAGATGAGCAGTTCTTC	CATSRALLGDEQFF
NA	NA	TRBV29-1	TRBJ1-1	TGCAGCGCCGCGGGAGGGTGGACTGAAGCTTTCTTT	CSAAGGWTEAFF
NA	TRBD1	TRBV30	TRBJ1-1	TGTGCCTGGGGGACAGGGGCTAGGGAACCTGAAGCTTTCTTT	CAWGTGAREPEAFF
few	NA	TRBV19	TRBJ1-2	TGTGCCAGTAGTATAGATCGCGACGGTGGCTACACCTTC	CASSIDRDGGYTF
NA	NA	TRBV15	TRBJ1-4	TGTGCCACCAGCAGACAGAAGGGATTAAATGAAAAACTGTTTTTT	CATSRQKGLNEKLFF
once	NA	TRBV5-1	TRBJ2-7	TGCGCCAGCAGCCCACTTCCTGACCAAGGCGAGCAGTACTTC	CASSPLPDQGEQYF